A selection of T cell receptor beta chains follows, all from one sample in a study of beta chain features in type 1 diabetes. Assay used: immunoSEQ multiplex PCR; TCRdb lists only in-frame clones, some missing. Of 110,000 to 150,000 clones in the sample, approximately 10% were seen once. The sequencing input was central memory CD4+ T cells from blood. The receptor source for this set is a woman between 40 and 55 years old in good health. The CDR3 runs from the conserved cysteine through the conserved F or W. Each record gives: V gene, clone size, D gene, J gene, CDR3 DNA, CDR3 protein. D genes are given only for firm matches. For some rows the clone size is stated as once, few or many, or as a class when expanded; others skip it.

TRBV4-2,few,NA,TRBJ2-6,TGTGCCAGCAGCCAAGATCGCACAGGCATCTCTGGGGCCAACGTCCTGACTTTC,CASSQDRTGISGANVLTF
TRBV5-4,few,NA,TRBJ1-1,TGTGCCAGCAGCTTGGGAACAGGGTCTCGCACTGAAGCTTTCTTT,CASSLGTGSRTEAFF
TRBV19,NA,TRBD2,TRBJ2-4,TGTGCCAGTAGTATCTCGGGGGGGGCCAAAAACATTCAGTACTTC,CASSISGGAKNIQYF
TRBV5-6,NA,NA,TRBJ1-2,TGTGCCAGCAGCTGGGGGGGCGATGGCTACACCTTC,CASSWGGDGYTF
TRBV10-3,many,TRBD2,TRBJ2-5,TGTGCCATCAGTGAGCGGACTAGCGGGGGCGAGACCCAGTACTTC,CAISERTSGGETQYF
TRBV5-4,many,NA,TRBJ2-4,TGTGCCAGCAGCTTGGGGGCTGAAGCCAAAAACATTCAGTACTTC,CASSLGAEAKNIQYF
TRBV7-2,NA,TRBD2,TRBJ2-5,TGTGCCAGCAGCAAAGGACTAGCGGGGGGCCAAGAGACCCAGTACTTC,CASSKGLAGGQETQYF
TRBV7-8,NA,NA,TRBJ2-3,TGTGCCAGCAGCTTAGTTCCTAGCGTGGATACGCAGTATTTT,CASSLVPSVDTQYF
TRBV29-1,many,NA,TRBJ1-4,TGCAGCGCGGGGGTACCTAACGAAAAACTGTTTTTT,CSAGVPNEKLFF
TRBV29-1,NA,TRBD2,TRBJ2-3,TGCAGCGTTGAAAGCGGGATCACAGATACGCAGTATTTT,CSVESGITDTQYF
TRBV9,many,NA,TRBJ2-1,TGTGCCAGCAGTGGCAACGCCGCCAGCAATGAGCAGTTCTTC,CASSGNAASNEQFF
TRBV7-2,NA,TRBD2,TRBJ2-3,TGTGCCAGCAGCTTTCAAAGCGGGGGGTTCGGGGATACGCAGTATTTT,CASSFQSGGFGDTQYF
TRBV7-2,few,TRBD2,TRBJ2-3,TGTGCCAGCAGCTTAGGTTCGGGGGGTGTAGCAGATACGCAGTATTTT,CASSLGSGGVADTQYF
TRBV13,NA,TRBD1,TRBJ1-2,TGTGCCAGCAGGTCCCGGGACAGGGGGCGCGAGGACTATGGCTACACCTTC,CASRSRDRGREDYGYTF
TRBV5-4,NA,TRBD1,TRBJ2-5,TGTGCCAGCAGCCTGCCGGGACAGCTCCAAGAGACCCAGTACTTC,CASSLPGQLQETQYF
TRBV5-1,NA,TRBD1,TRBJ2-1,TGCGCCAGCAGCCCGAGGGACAGCTCCTACAATGAGCAGTTCTTC,CASSPRDSSYNEQFF
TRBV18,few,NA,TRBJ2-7,TGTGCCAGCTCACCAGGTCATCAGGAGGCGAGGCAGTACTTC,CASSPGHQEARQYF
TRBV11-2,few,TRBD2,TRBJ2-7,TGTGCCAGCAGCTCCCCCAGCGGGGCCGTTGCCTACGAGCAGTACTTC,CASSSPSGAVAYEQYF
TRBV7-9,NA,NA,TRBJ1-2,TGTGCCAGCAGCGGAGGAAAGAAAGCTAACTATGGCTACACCTTC,CASSGGKKANYGYTF